These T cell receptor beta chains were read from a single sample in a study of identical twins. One entry per CDR3 protein, called by TCRdb with MiXCR from the 5' RACE reads. The table records a few hundred thousand distinct CDR3 sequences, less than 25% of them present only once. These data were also filed under a second study, of T cells expressing NK-cell markers.

Material: CD4+ T cells sorted from blood. These receptors originate from a woman between 18 and 29 years old in good health. The conserved cysteine and the conserved F or W are not part of the CDR3 here.

j_gene	v_gene	CDR3aa
TRBJ2-7	TRBV25-1	ASTPDITYEQY
TRBJ2-2	TRBV6-1	ASSSADTGELF
TRBJ2-7	TRBV6-5	ASSYSTRTYEQY
TRBJ2-3	TRBV4-1	ASSSSGTAKDTQY
TRBJ1-2	TRBV20-1	SARDVNYGYT
TRBJ1-1	TRBV19	ASKGQGDTEAF
TRBJ1-1	TRBV20-1	SAGTGRYTEAF
TRBJ1-2	TRBV5-1	ASSLLGSEGGYT
TRBJ2-2	TRBV5-6	ASSLLGQNTGELF
TRBJ2-7	TRBV29-1	SVGDGYEQY
TRBJ2-7	TRBV6-5	ASSSRDRYEQY
TRBJ1-5	TRBV7-9	ASSSQRQPQH
TRBJ1-1	TRBV10-3	AISELGDTEAF
TRBJ2-7	TRBV20-1	SAAAVQGGYEQY
TRBJ1-3	TRBV5-1	ASSLQATGNTIY
TRBJ2-7	TRBV20-1	SARRSGRGEQY
TRBJ2-1	TRBV5-1	ASSPGQTQDPEQF
TRBJ2-2	TRBV11-2	ASSPPRGRAGTGELF
TRBJ1-1	TRBV6-1	ASSPLSGATEAF
TRBJ2-5	TRBV12-3/TRBV12-4	ASSLWRDQETQY
TRBJ2-7	TRBV5-1	ASSIDRETYEQY
TRBJ2-5	TRBV10-3	AISESYAKGTQY
TRBJ2-2	TRBV20-1	SARSAVIRGGTGELF
TRBJ1-1	TRBV12-3/TRBV12-4	ASRRPRREMNTEAF
TRBJ1-1	TRBV29-1	SGRHRNTEAF
TRBJ2-7	TRBV11-2	ASKGGMDNPNYEQY
TRBJ1-2	TRBV7-2	ASSNTVGTGYT
TRBJ1-1	TRBV29-1	SVGVANTEAF
TRBJ2-1	TRBV18	ASSPLAGSGNEQF
TRBJ1-1	TRBV25-1	ASSEYRGEAF
TRBJ2-3	TRBV7-6	ASSPRPGLGDTQY
TRBJ1-1	TRBV20-1	SARSIRWNTEAF
TRBJ1-2	TRBV5-6	ASSFIGAGYT
TRBJ2-1	TRBV10-1	ASSDLAGGPQEQF
TRBJ2-2	TRBV7-2	ASSLRGQGVTGELF
TRBJ2-7	TRBV7-2	ARGPRDEQY
TRBJ2-7	TRBV20-1	SARGQGAEQY
TRBJ2-1	TRBV20-1	SAPSRGSVYEQF
TRBJ2-1	TRBV27	ASSSLSSGRYEQF
TRBJ1-5	TRBV6-2/TRBV6-3	ASSYHSLVRENQPQH
TRBJ2-1	TRBV5-4	ASSWAGGNNEQF
TRBJ2-5	TRBV19	ASRKTDGETQY